This T cell receptor (beta chain) is drawn from a study of blood T cell repertoires in COVID-19 (dated by TCRdb to 2020 to 2022). Context from the whole study: The collaborator samples originated in the United States, Italy and Spain and spanned the acute and convalescent phases of COVID-19. The material from the prospective study consisted of cDNA or gDNA derived from T cells, B-cell-depleted T cells, or PBMCs. Deeply sampled blood TCRbeta repertoires from subjects exposed to, actively infected with, or recovered from COVID-19 were included in the dataset. The repertoires were released in a freely available public database intended as a resource for research on the immune response to SARS-CoV-2. Samples were obtained from the ongoing ImmuneRACE study (first 160 participants) and from about 1,300 subjects provided by 6 global collaborators. The sample metadata nearly always contained a de-identified subject ID, COVID-19 status, age in years and sex. Where available, HLA class I and class II types were obtained from metadata supplied by the sample provider rather than from assay-based typing.

As concerns this clone: What antigen it recognizes has not been identified. One base away there is no much larger clone; base qualities are not given.

V drops 8 bases and J drops 5 bases, leaving 18 bases in between. Based on the germline V gene (reference sequence), the CDR1 and CDR2 sequences are LNHDA and SQIVND. The CDR3 runs 15 residues from the cysteine to the phenylalanine. Here the CDR3 DNA is all that survives: 45 bases in frame from base 1. What the authors observed across the whole study: The amount of clinical and demographic metadata varied by source and participant and was provided uncurated.

TCRbeta CDR3 regions were amplified from genomic DNA using the immunoSEQ Assay, a bias-controlled multiplex PCR. The published analysis was carried out like this. The number of nucleated cells in each sample was estimated by amplification of reference gene primers within the assay. To quantify the absolute abundance of each unique TCRbeta CDR3 rearrangement, sequence reads were collapsed and filtered. Productive Simpson clonality was computed per sample as the square root of Simpson's diversity index over productive rearrangements. The table was pulled from immuneACCESS by TCRdb, which kept in-frame rearrangements only. Such tables lose some clones; where checked, under half of the loss comes from unresolved V genes, and the rest has no known cause. That table is the source of V, J and clone size, and D and trimming were worked out from the DNA. In this sample the table shows roughly 26,000 clones, roughly 94% of which occur a single time. Under 4.5% of the sample is in the top ten clones.

Whole blood was collected in K2EDTA tubes by collaborating institutions according to the institutions' own protocols. For TCRbeta analysis, collaborator samples were shipped as frozen whole blood, as isolated PBMCs, or as DNA extracted from either sample type. The rearranged chain carries TRBV19 and TRBJ2-2; the D gene is perhaps TRBD2, on 6 matching bases. The sequence was collected from a human donor with active COVID-19. The donor label of this sample is uncertain. The sequencing sample was made of peripheral blood. The DNA sequence is as follows: TGTGCCAGTTCACCGGGAGTTTCGGGGACCGGGGAGCTGTTTTTT. Its coded protein is CASSPGVSGTGELFF. Where the CDR3 stops, the reference TRBV19 and TRBJ2-2 genes take over; the full variable domain is DGGITQSPKYLFRKEGQNVTLSCEQNLNHDAMYWYRQDPGQGLRLIYYSQIVNDFQKGDIAEGYSVSREKKESFPLTVTSAQKNPTAFYLCASSPGVSGTGELFFGEGSRLTVL.